This TCR beta chain is from a study of pediatric ulcerative colitis. Background on the study: Ulcerative colitis patients had pancolitis or left-sided colitis, with confirming histology. Study-level results: Repertoires came from total lymphocyte DNA, not specific subsets. Compared with controls, ulcerative colitis showed greater blood-rectum clone sharing.

Germline values: CDR1 SQVTM, CDR2 ANQGSEA. The V and J ends lost 4 bases and 7 bases respectively, with 10 bases between them. This CDR3 has 11 amino acids. Notes on this clone: Its antigen remains unknown.

Samples were sequenced at Survey level, maximum 500,000 reads. The protocol was immunoSEQ multiplex PCR, while the TCRdb copy is restricted to in-frame clones and leaves out a portion. This table holds about 64,000 clones, roughly nine tenths found once. Sequenced sample: blood. V gene TRBV29-1 combines with J gene TRBJ1-2, with no clear D. The sequence came from a boy younger than 18 with severe ulcerative colitis. This CDR3 is CSVAAGFGYTF. CDR3 nucleotides: TGCAGCGTTGCGGCAGGTTTTGGCTACACCTTC.